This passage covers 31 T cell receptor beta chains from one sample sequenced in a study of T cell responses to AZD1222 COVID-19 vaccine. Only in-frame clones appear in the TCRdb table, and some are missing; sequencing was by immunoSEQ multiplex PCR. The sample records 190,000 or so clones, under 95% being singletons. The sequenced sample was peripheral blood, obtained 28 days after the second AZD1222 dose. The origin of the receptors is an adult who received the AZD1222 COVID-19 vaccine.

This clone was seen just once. For the CDR3, the DNA is TGTGCCAGCAGTCCGGACAGGGGGCAAGGTCAGCCCCAGCATTTT. It specifies CASSPDRGQGQPQHF. J is TRBJ1-5 and V is TRBV7-8, with 11 bases lining up with TRBD1. The germline gives CDR1 SGHVS, CDR2 FQNEAQ. This CDR3 is 15 amino acids long. V shed 6 bases and J 6 bases; nucleotides not matched to a gene: 7.

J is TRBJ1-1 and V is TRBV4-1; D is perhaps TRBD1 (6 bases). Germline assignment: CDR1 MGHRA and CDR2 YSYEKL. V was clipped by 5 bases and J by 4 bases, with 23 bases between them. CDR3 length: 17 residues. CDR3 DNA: TGCGCCAGCAGCGAGAGACCAACCGGGGGCATCCCCACTGAAGCTTTCTTT. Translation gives CASSERPTGGIPTEAFF.

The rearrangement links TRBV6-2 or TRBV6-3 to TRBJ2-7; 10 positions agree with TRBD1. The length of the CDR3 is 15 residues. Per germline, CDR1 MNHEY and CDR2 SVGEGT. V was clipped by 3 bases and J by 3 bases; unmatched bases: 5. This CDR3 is CASSYGGQGVYEQYF. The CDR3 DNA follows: TGTGCCAGCAGTTATGGCGGACAGGGGGTCTACGAGCAGTACTTC.

The CDR3 nucleotides read TGTGCCAGCAACCCGGACAGATTGAACACTGAAGCTTTCTTT. This sequence encodes CASNPDRLNTEAFF. The chain has TRBV6-6 and TRBJ1-1; the D gene is possibly TRBD1 (6 bases). Germline assignment: CDR1 MNHNY and CDR2 SVGAGI (reference sequence). V was cut by 7 bases and J by 0 bases, with 12 bases left in between. The length of the CDR3 is 14 residues.

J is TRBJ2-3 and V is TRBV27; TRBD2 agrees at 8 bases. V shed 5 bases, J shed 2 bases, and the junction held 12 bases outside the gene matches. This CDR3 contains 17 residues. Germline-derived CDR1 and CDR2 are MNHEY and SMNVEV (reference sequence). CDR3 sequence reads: CASSPRTSPSVTDTQYF. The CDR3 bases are TGTGCCAGCAGTCCCCGGACTAGCCCAAGTGTCACAGATACGCAGTATTTT.

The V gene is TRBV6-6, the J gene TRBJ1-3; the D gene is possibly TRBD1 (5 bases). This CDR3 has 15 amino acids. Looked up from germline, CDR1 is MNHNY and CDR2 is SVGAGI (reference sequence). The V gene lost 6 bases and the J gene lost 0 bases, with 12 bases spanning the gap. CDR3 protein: CASSPDTSSGNTIYF. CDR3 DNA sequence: TGTGCCAGCAGCCCGGACACGAGCTCTGGAAACACCATATATTTT.

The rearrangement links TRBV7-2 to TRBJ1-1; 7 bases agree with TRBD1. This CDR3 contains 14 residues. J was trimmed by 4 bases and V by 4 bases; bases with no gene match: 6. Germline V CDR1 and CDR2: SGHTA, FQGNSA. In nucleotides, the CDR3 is TGTGCCAGCAGCTGGTCGACAGGGCTCACTGAAGCTTTCTTT. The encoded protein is CASSWSTGLTEAFF.

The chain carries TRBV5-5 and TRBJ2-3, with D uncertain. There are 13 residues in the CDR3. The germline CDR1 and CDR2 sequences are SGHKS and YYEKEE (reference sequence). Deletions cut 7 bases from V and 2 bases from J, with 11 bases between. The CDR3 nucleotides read TGTGCCAGCCGCCCCTGGGCCACAGATACGCAGTATTTT. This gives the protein CASRPWATDTQYF.

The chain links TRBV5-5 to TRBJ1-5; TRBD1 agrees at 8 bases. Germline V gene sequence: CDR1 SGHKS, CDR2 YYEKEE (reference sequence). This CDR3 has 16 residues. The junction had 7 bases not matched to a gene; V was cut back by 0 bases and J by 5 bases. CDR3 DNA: TGTGCCAGCAGCTTGGCTGCCGGACAGGGTGATCAGCCCCAGCATTTT. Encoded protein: CASSLAAGQGDQPQHF.

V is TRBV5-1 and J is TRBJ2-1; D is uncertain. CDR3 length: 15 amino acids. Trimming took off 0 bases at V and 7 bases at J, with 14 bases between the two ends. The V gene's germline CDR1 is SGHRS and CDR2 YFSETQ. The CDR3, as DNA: TGCGCCAGCAGCTTGGTACACCCTAGAGAGAATGAGCAGTTCTTC. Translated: CASSLVHPRENEQFF.

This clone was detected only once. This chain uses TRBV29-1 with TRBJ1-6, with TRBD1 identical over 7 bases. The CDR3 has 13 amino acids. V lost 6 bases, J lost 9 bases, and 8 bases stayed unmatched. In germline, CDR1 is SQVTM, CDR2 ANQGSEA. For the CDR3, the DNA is TGCAGCGTCGCACAGGGGATGGGTTCACCCCTCCACTTT. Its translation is CSVAQGMGSPLHF.

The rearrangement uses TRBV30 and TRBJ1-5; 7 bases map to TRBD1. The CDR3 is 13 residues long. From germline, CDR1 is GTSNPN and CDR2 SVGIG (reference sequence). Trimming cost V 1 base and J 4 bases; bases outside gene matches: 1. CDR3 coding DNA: TGTGCCTGGAGTGCAGGGGGTAATCAGCCCCAGCATTTT. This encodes CAWSAGGNQPQHF.

CDR3 region: CSVERGEAFAEAFF. DNA of the CDR3: TGCAGCGTTGAAAGGGGTGAGGCCTTCGCTGAAGCTTTCTTT. The chain joins TRBV29-1 to TRBJ1-1; D might be TRBD1 (5 bases). The V gene's germline CDR1 is SQVTM and CDR2 ANQGSEA. The CDR3 covers 14 residues. Trimming pared 2 bases from V and 6 bases from J, leaving 16 bases between.

The CDR3 spells CASSPGRRGYGYTF. The CDR3 DNA reads as TGTGCCAGTAGTCCGGGACGGAGGGGCTATGGCTACACCTTC. The chain recombines TRBV19 with TRBJ1-2, with D maybe TRBD1 (5 bases). Germline-derived CDR1 and CDR2 are LNHDA and SQIVND (reference sequence). V was pared by 5 bases and J by 4 bases, with 14 bases between. The length of the CDR3 is 14 residues.

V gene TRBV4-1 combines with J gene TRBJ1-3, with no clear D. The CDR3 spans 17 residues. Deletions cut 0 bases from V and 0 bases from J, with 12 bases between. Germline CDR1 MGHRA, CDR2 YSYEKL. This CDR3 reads CASSQEVHANSGNTIYF. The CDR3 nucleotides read TGCGCCAGCAGCCAAGAGGTGCACGCCAACTCTGGAAACACCATATATTTT.

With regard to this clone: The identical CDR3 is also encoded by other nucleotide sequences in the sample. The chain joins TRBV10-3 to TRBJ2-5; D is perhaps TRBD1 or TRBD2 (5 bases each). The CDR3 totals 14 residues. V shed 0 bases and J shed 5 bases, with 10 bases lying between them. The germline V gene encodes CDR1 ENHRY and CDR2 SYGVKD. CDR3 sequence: CAISESTGGETQYF. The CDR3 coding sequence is TGTGCCATCAGTGAGTCTACAGGCGGGGAGACCCAGTACTTC.

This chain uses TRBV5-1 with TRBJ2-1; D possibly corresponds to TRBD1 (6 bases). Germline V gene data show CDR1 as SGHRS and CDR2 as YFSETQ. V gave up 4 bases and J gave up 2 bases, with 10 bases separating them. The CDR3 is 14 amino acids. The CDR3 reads CASSIGQTYNEQFF. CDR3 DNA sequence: TGCGCCAGCAGCATCGGACAGACCTACAATGAGCAGTTCTTC.

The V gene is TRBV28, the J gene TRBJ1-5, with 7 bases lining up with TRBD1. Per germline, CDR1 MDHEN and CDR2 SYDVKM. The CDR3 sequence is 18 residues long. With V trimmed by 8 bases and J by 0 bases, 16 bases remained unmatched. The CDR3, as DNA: TGTGCCAGCGCTTCCGGGACAGAGCAGCTATATAGCAATCAGCCCCAGCATTTT. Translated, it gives CASASGTEQLYSNQPQHF.

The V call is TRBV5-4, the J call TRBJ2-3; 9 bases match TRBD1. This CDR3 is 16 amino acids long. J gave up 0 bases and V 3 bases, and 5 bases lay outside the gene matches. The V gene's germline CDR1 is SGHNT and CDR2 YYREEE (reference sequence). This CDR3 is CASSWGTGSSTDTQYF. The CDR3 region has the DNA TGTGCCAGCAGCTGGGGGACAGGGTCTAGCACAGATACGCAGTATTTT.

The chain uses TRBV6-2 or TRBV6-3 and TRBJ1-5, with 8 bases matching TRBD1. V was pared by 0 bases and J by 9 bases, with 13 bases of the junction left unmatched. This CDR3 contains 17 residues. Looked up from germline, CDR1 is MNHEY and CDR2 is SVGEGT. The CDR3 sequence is CASSYSFFRGLLRPQHF. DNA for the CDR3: TGTGCCAGCAGTTACTCTTTCTTCAGGGGGCTTCTTCGGCCCCAGCATTTT.

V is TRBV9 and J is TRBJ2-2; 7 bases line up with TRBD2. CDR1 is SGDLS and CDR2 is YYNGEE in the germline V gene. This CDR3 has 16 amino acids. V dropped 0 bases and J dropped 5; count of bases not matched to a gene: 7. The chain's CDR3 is CASSVARGSGTGELFF. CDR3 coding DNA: TGTGCCAGCAGCGTAGCTCGGGGTAGCGGGACCGGGGAGCTGTTTTTT.

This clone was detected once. The chain's CDR3 is CASSPYRSDISGNTIYF. In DNA form, the CDR3 reads TGTGCCAGCAGCCCTTACCGGTCGGACATCTCTGGAAACACCATATATTTT. V gene TRBV7-2 combines with J gene TRBJ1-3; D may be TRBD1 (5 bases). This CDR3 spans 17 amino acids. Trimming shortened V by 5 bases and J by 0 bases, and 17 bases separated the two germline ends. CDR1 is SGHTA, CDR2 FQGNSA, per germline.

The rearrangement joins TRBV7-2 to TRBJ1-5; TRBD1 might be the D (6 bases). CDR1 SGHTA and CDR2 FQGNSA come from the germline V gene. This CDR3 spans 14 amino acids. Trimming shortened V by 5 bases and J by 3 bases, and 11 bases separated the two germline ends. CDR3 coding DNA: TGTGCCAGCAGCCCACAGGGTTTCAATCAGCCCCAGCATTTT. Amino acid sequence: CASSPQGFNQPQHF. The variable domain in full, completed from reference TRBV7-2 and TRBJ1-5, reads GAGVSQSPSNKVTEKGKDVELRCDPISGHTALYWYRQSLGQGLEFLIYFQGNSAPDKSGLPSDRFSAERTGGSVSTLTIQRTQQEDSAVYLCASSPQGFNQPQHFGDGTRLSIL.

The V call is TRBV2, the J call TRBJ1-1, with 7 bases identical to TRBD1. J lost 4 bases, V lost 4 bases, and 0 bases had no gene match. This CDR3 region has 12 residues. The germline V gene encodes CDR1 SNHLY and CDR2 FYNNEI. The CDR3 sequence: CASSGDSTEAFF. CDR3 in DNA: TGTGCCAGCAGTGGGGACAGCACTGAAGCTTTCTTT.

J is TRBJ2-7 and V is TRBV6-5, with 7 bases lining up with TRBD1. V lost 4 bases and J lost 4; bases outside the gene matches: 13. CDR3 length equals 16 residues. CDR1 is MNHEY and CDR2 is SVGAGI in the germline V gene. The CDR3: CASSFSPGQHTYEQYF. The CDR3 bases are TGTGCCAGCAGTTTCAGCCCGGGACAGCATACGTACGAGCAGTACTTC.

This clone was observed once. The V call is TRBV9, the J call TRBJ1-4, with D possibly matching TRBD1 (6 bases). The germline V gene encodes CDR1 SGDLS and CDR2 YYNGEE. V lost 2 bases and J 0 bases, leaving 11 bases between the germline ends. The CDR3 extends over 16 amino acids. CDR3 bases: TGTGCCAGCAGCGTCGGACAGCACGCAACTAATGAAAAACTGTTTTTT. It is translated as CASSVGQHATNEKLFF. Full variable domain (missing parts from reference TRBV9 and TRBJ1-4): DSGVTQTPKHLITATGQRVTLRCSPRSGDLSVYWYQQSLDQGLQFLIQYYNGEERAKGNILERFSAQQFPDLHSELNLSSLELGDSALYFCASSVGQHATNEKLFFGSGTQLSVL.

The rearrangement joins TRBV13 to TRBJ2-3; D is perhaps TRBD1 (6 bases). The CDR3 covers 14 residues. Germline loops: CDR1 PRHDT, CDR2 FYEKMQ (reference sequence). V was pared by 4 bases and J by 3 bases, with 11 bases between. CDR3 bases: TGTGCCAGCAGCTCTTCGACAGGAACAGATACGCAGTATTTT. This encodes CASSSSTGTDTQYF. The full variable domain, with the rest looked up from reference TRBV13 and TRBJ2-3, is AAGVIQSPRHLIKEKRETATLKCYPIPRHDTVYWYQQGPGQDPQFLISFYEKMQSDKGSIPDRFSAQQFSDYHSELNMSSLELGDSALYFCASSSSTGTDTQYFGPGTRLTVL.

CDR3 sequence (DNA): TGTGCCAGCAGCTCCGGAGGGAGCACTGAAGCTTTCTTT. Its protein is CASSSGGSTEAFF. The chain carries TRBV9 and TRBJ1-1; D is unresolved. The germline V and J ends were trimmed by 4 bases and 4 bases, with 11 bases remaining between them. The CDR3 loop spans 13 amino acids. Per germline, CDR1 SGDLS and CDR2 YYNGEE. The entire variable domain, with the rest obtained from reference TRBV9 and TRBJ1-1, is as follows: DSGVTQTPKHLITATGQRVTLRCSPRSGDLSVYWYQQSLDQGLQFLIQYYNGEERAKGNILERFSAQQFPDLHSELNLSSLELGDSALYFCASSSGGSTEAFFGQGTRLTVV.

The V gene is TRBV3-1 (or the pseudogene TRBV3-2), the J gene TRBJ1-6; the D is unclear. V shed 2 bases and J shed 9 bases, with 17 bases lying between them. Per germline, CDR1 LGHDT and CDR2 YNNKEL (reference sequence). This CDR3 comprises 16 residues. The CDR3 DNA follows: TGTGCCAGCAGCCAACGCCCCAGGACCCAAGGTTCACCCCTCCACTTT. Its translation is CASSQRPRTQGSPLHF.

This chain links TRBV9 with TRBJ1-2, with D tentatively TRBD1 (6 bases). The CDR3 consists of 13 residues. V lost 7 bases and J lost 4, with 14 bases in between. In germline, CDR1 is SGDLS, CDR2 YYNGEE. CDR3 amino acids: CASHSGGPYGYTF. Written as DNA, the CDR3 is TGTGCCAGCCACTCCGGGGGGCCCTATGGCTACACCTTC.

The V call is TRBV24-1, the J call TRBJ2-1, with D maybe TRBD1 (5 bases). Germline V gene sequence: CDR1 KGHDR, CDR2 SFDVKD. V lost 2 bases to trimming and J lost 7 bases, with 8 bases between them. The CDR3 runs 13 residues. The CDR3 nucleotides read TGTGCCACCAGTGATTCCAGGGTGAATGAGCAGTTCTTC. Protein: CATSDSRVNEQFF.